This T cell receptor beta chain derives from a study of cytomegalovirus exposure and HLA in healthy donors. The study, taken as a whole, reports: TCR beta V- and J-gene trimming, according to a later analysis, was linked to a missense DCLRE1C variant.

The primer mix had 60 Vbeta and 13 Jbeta primers. Assay: immunoSEQ multiplex PCR; the TCRdb copy retains only in-frame clones and omits some. The sample carries about 200,000 clones, around 73% recorded once. With respect to this clone: Antigen specificity is unknown.

Trimming took 0 bases from V and 1 from J, leaving 10 bases between them. The CDR3 covers 17 residues. Per the germline V gene, CDR1 is LGHNA and CDR2 is YSLEER. The source of this sequence is a woman between 25 and 40 years old in good health and CMV-seropositive. Sequencing used PBMCs. The V and J genes are TRBV4-3 and TRBJ2-6, with D possibly being TRBD2 (6 bases). The CDR3 nucleotides read TGCGCCAGCAGCCAAGATAGTGGGGGGTCTGGGGCCAACGTCCTGACTTTC. Residues: CASSQDSGGSGANVLTF.